This TCR beta chain was retrieved from a study of T cells in localized non-small cell lung cancer. The data were produced by immunoSEQ multiplex PCR, yet TCRdb's version contains in-frame clones alone and is incomplete. The sample has 23,000 or so clones, roughly 87% seen once. The V end was cut by 3 bases, the J end by 2 bases, with 14 bases between. CDR3 length: 16 residues. The V gene's germline CDR1 is ENHRY and CDR2 SYGVKD. The receptor was derived from a male donor older than 55 with stage I squamous cell lung carcinoma. The chain recombines TRBV10-3 with TRBJ2-1; TRBD2 might be the D (6 bases). The sample consisted of peripheral blood, taken before any cancer treatment. CDR3 loop: CAISDFGSGPYNEQFF. DNA of the CDR3: TGTGCCATCAGTGACTTTGGTAGCGGTCCCTACAATGAGCAGTTCTTC.